One and the same sample provided the 22 T cell receptor beta chains below, sequenced in a study of cytomegalovirus exposure and HLA in healthy donors. PCR was performed using 60 Vbeta and 13 Jbeta primers. Generated by immunoSEQ multiplex PCR, the TCRdb table keeps only in-frame clones and is missing some. The sample comprises some 130,000 clones, 80% of which are singletons, and just over 2.5% rests with the top ten. Specimen: PBMCs. The receptors were sampled from a man in his thirties or forties in good health and CMV-seronegative.

The chain uses TRBV25-1 and TRBJ2-1, with 7 bases that match TRBD2. The V and J ends lost 6 bases and 5 bases, in that order; junction bases with no gene match: 10. In germline, CDR1 is MGHDK, CDR2 SYGVNS. The CDR3 has 15 residues. This chain's CDR3 is CASSPRASGHNEQFF. Here the CDR3 DNA reads TGTGCCAGCAGCCCCCGGGCTAGCGGCCACAATGAGCAGTTCTTC.

The chain joins TRBV29-1 to TRBJ1-2, with a tentative D call TRBD1 (5 bases). This CDR3 contains 12 residues. With 6 bases removed from V and 4 bases from J, the gap between germline ends came to 12 bases. CDR1 is SQVTM, CDR2 ANQGSEA, per germline. The CDR3 loop is CSVGSRVYGYTF. The CDR3 bases are TGCAGCGTCGGAAGCAGGGTCTATGGCTACACCTTC.

CDR3 coding DNA: TGTGCCAGCAGCGGTCCCGGGACTAGCGGGAGGGCTGAGCAGTTCTTC. This sequence encodes CASSGPGTSGRAEQFF. The V and J genes are TRBV28 and TRBJ2-1, with 16 bases that match TRBD2. The CDR3 has 16 amino acids. V trimming: 6 bases; J trimming: 9 bases; junction bases outside the gene matches: 8. Germline V CDR1 and CDR2: MDHEN, SYDVKM.

V usage is TRBV15 and J usage is TRBJ2-2; 8 positions match TRBD2. V shed 5 bases and J 0 bases; nucleotides not matched to a gene: 17. Germline V CDR1 and CDR2: LNHNV, YYDKDF (reference sequence). The CDR3 spans 20 residues. CDR3 amino acids: CATSSLGASGRLSNTGELFF. The CDR3 DNA sequence: TGTGCCACCAGCTCTCTAGGGGCTAGCGGGCGCCTCTCGAACACCGGGGAGCTGTTTTTT.

The genes are TRBV18 and TRBJ2-3; D is undetermined. The CDR3 is made up of 16 amino acids. The V and J ends lost 6 bases and 0 bases respectively, with 16 bases between them. CDR1 is KGHSH and CDR2 is LQKENI in the germline V gene. DNA for the CDR3: TGTGCCAGCTCCCCTTCTTTCGTACAAAGCACAGATACGCAGTATTTT. Amino acids: CASSPSFVQSTDTQYF.

The chain links TRBV10-2 to TRBJ2-2, with TRBD2 as a possible D gene (5 bases). This CDR3 comprises 14 residues. Trimming took off 8 bases at V and 7 bases at J, with 17 bases between the two ends. From germline, CDR1 is WSHSY and CDR2 SAAADI. This chain's CDR3 is CASGHINRGGELFF. In nucleotides, the CDR3 is TGCGCCAGCGGGCACATAAATCGGGGCGGGGAGCTGTTTTTT.

This clone has only one observation. The V gene is TRBV18, the J gene TRBJ2-5; 10 positions agree with TRBD2. The J call may be incorrect, as the DNA end agrees better with TRBJ2-7. CDR1 KGHSH and CDR2 LQKENI come from the germline V gene. The CDR3 is made up of 15 amino acids. The CDR3 DNA reads TGTGCCAGCTCACCAGGCCTAGCGGGAGCCCACGAGCAGTACTTC. This encodes CASSPGLAGAHEQYF.

V gene TRBV9 combines with J gene TRBJ2-7, with TRBD2 as a possible D gene (6 bases). The CDR3 length is 15 residues. V lost 0 bases and J lost 4, with 14 bases in between. The germline V gene has CDR1 SGDLS and CDR2 YYNGEE. The CDR3 reads CASSVGTIHSYEQYF. The CDR3 bases are TGTGCCAGCAGCGTAGGGACTATACACTCTTACGAGCAGTACTTC. The whole variable domain, remainder taken from reference TRBV9 and TRBJ2-7, is DSGVTQTPKHLITATGQRVTLRCSPRSGDLSVYWYQQSLDQGLQFLIQYYNGEERAKGNILERFSAQQFPDLHSELNLSSLELGDSALYFCASSVGTIHSYEQYFGPGTRLTVT.

This clone appeared a few times. J is TRBJ1-1 and V is TRBV5-1; perhaps TRBD1 as D (5 bases). The CDR3 covers 16 residues. Germline CDR1 reads SGHRS; CDR2 reads YFSETQ. With 3 bases removed from V and 0 bases from J, the gap between germline ends came to 15 bases. The CDR3 DNA sequence: TGCGCCAGCAGCTCGGCAGGGAAGAAGGTGAACACTGAAGCTTTCTTT. Translation: CASSSAGKKVNTEAFF.

The chain uses TRBV28 and TRBJ1-1; D perhaps matches TRBD1 (5 bases). Germline V lookup: CDR1 MDHEN, CDR2 SYDVKM. V was shortened by 5 bases and J by 5 bases, with 24 bases between the two germline ends. CDR3 size: 17 residues. The CDR3 spells CASSPPQGPGGWTEAFF. For the CDR3, the DNA is TGTGCCAGCAGTCCCCCGCAGGGTCCCGGGGGTTGGACTGAAGCTTTCTTT.

This clone was recorded only once. V is TRBV5-1 and J is TRBJ1-1, with 9 bases that match TRBD1. V shed 0 bases and J 11 bases; nucleotides not matched to a gene: 11. CDR1 and CDR2 (germline): SGHRS, YFSETQ. The CDR3 covers 15 residues. CDR3 sequence (DNA): TGCGCCAGCAGCTTGGGATCAAGTGGGACAGGGATTGCTTTCTTT. It specifies CASSLGSSGTGIAFF. Drawing the rest from reference TRBV5-1 and TRBJ1-1, the complete variable domain is KAGVTQTPRYLIKTRGQQVTLSCSPISGHRSVSWYQQTPGQGLQFLFEYFSETQRNKGNFPGRFSGRQFSNSRSEMNVSTLELGDSALYLCASSLGSSGTGIAFFGQGTRLTVV.

The table lists this clone with a count of one. This chain uses TRBV19 with TRBJ1-1; D ambiguous. Deletions cut 9 bases from V and 1 base from J, with 15 bases between. CDR3 length: 14 amino acids. The germline V gene encodes CDR1 LNHDA and CDR2 SQIVND (reference sequence). In nucleotides, the CDR3 is TGTGCCAGCAGTGAATTCGGTCAGAACACTGAAGCTTTCTTT. This gives the protein CASSEFGQNTEAFF. The full variable domain, in which reference TRBV19 and TRBJ1-1 provide the parts outside the CDR3, is DGGITQSPKYLFRKEGQNVTLSCEQNLNHDAMYWYRQDPGQGLRLIYYSQIVNDFQKGDIAEGYSVSREKKESFPLTVTSAQKNPTAFYLCASSEFGQNTEAFFGQGTRLTVV.

V and J are TRBV30 and TRBJ2-5; TRBD2 aligns across 11 bases. Gene TRBJ2-7 matches the end of the DNA better, so the J call may be wrong. The CDR3 length is 15 residues. CDR1 and CDR2 from the germline V gene are GTSNPN and SVGIG (reference sequence). CDR3 sequence reads: CAWSWASGRHYEQYF. The DNA for the CDR3 is TGTGCCTGGAGTTGGGCTAGCGGGAGGCACTACGAGCAGTACTTC.

V usage is TRBV27 and J usage is TRBJ1-3; no clear D. CDR1 is MNHEY, CDR2 SMNVEV, per germline (reference sequence). Trimming took 6 bases from V and 3 from J, leaving 12 bases between them. CDR3 length: 14 amino acids. The CDR3 sequence: CASSLGGIGNTIYF. The CDR3 coding sequence is TGTGCCAGCAGCCTAGGCGGGATTGGAAACACCATATATTTT.

The chain uses TRBV27 and TRBJ1-3, with D unclear. The germline V gene has CDR1 MNHEY and CDR2 SMNVEV (reference sequence). Between the trimmed V and J ends, which lost 6 bases and 8 bases, there was a span of 17 bases. The CDR3 runs to 14 residues. The chain's CDR3 is CASRPFRRADTIYF. DNA of the CDR3: TGTGCCAGCAGACCATTTAGGAGGGCAGACACCATATATTTT.

The chain combines TRBV29-1 with TRBJ2-7, with a tentative D call TRBD2 (5 bases). There are 12 residues in the CDR3. The V end lost 5 bases, the J end lost 2 bases, and 10 bases lay between the germline ends. CDR1 SQVTM and CDR2 ANQGSEA come from the germline V gene. The CDR3 DNA reads TGCAGCGTTCTTAGCGAAGCCTACGAGCAGTACTTC. Translated, it gives CSVLSEAYEQYF.

The rearrangement joins TRBV7-2 to TRBJ2-1; TRBD2 matches 7 bases. This CDR3 has 16 residues. Germline lookup yields CDR1 SGHTA and CDR2 FQGNSA. V was clipped by 4 bases and J by 4 bases; unmatched bases: 10. The CDR3 sequence: CASSSTVGAGYNEQFF. CDR3 DNA: TGTGCCAGCAGCTCAACGGTGGGAGCGGGGTACAATGAGCAGTTCTTC.

This clone occurred a few times. The V and J genes are TRBV19 and TRBJ1-5; 7 bases line up with TRBD1. Germline loops: CDR1 LNHDA, CDR2 SQIVND (reference sequence). This CDR3 comprises 16 residues. Germline trimming cut 3 bases from V and 1 base from J; bases unmatched to any gene: 6. Here the CDR3 DNA reads TGTGCCAGTAGTATGTCAGGGGGTAGGAGCAATCAGCCCCAGCATTTT. This encodes CASSMSGGRSNQPQHF.

V and J are TRBV30 and TRBJ2-5, with unresolved D. The closer fit of TRBJ2-7 to the DNA end suggests the J call may be wrong. The CDR3 loop spans 11 amino acids. Per germline, CDR1 GTSNPN and CDR2 SVGIG (reference sequence). CDR3 amino acids: CAWSVTYEQYF. The CDR3 DNA reads TGTGCCTGGAGTGTAACCTACGAGCAGTACTTC.

The J gene is TRBJ2-1, the V gene TRBV20-1; no reliable D call. Germline values: CDR1 DFQATT, CDR2 SNEGSKA (reference sequence). This CDR3 is 11 amino acids long. The V and J ends lost 4 bases and 7 bases respectively, with 8 bases between them. The CDR3 sequence is CSATSLNEQFF. The CDR3 DNA reads as TGCAGTGCTACGAGTTTGAATGAGCAGTTCTTC.

The chain uses TRBV6-1 and TRBJ1-5, with 7 bases aligning to TRBD1. The CDR3 spans 17 residues. V was clipped by 4 bases and J by 2 bases; unmatched bases: 11. CDR1 is MNHNS, CDR2 SASEGT, per germline. The CDR3 DNA sequence: TGTGCCAGCAGTGCCGGGGACAGTTCCTTAGGCAATCAGCCCCAGCATTTT. As protein: CASSAGDSSLGNQPQHF.

The J gene is TRBJ2-3, the V gene TRBV6-1; 10 positions match TRBD2. V shed 1 base and J 1 base; nucleotides not matched to a gene: 2. CDR1 MNHNS and CDR2 SASEGT come from the germline V gene. The CDR3 loop spans 16 amino acids. The CDR3 DNA follows: TGTGCCAGCAGTGAAGTGCTAGCGGGGGGCACAGATACGCAGTATTTT. This translates into CASSEVLAGGTDTQYF.